The 11 T cell receptor beta chains in this list originate from one sample, sequenced in a study of early T cells in non-severe SARS-CoV-2 infection. TCRdb passed the 5' RACE reads through MiXCR, listing each CDR3 protein once. The top ten clones hold roughly 3.8% of a sample with around 71,000 distinct CDR3 sequences, around 13% of them seen once. The sample was whole blood, taken at baseline. The receptor set was obtained from an adult who was a healthcare worker with PCR-confirmed SARS-CoV-2 infection or an uninfected control (not recorded which).

This clonotype turned up a few times. The chain employs TRBV28 and TRBJ1-2; weak D call: TRBD1 (5 bases). Germline loops: CDR1 MDHEN, CDR2 SYDVKM. The germline V and J ends were trimmed by 7 bases and 7 bases, with 16 bases remaining between them. This CDR3 region has 13 residues. The CDR3 sequence is CASTRTPAFGYTF. DNA of the CDR3: TGTGCCAGCACCAGGACACCGGCCTTTGGCTACACCTTC.

This clonotype was observed a handful of times. The V call is TRBV7-7, the J call TRBJ2-7; possibly TRBD2 for D (6 bases). The V gene lost 5 bases and the J gene lost 5 bases, with 16 bases spanning the gap. The CDR3 runs 14 residues. CDR1 and CDR2 (germline): SSHAT, FNYEAQ (reference sequence). CDR3 nucleotides: TGTGCCAGCAGCCAGTCGGGGGAAGGTGACGAGCAGTACTTC. Protein sequence: CASSQSGEGDEQYF.

V usage is TRBV18 and J usage is TRBJ2-1, with TRBD2 matching 9 bases. V shed 3 bases, J shed 12 bases, and the junction held 0 bases outside the gene matches. Germline assignment: CDR1 KGHSH and CDR2 LQKENI. This CDR3 contains 11 residues. The CDR3: CASSPREGQFF. In nucleotides, the CDR3 is TGTGCCAGCTCACCGCGGGAGGGGCAGTTCTTC.

The chain combines TRBV6-1 with TRBJ1-5; no clear D. Trimming removed 3 bases from V and 0 bases from J, with 9 bases in between. Germline CDR1 MNHNS, CDR2 SASEGT. There are 15 residues in the CDR3. DNA of the CDR3: TGTGCCAGCAGTGATCTCATCCTTAGCAATCAGCCCCAGCATTTT. Protein sequence: CASSDLILSNQPQHF.

This clonotype has just a few counts. The J gene is TRBJ1-1, the V gene TRBV7-9; D not certain. Deletions cut 6 bases from V and 3 bases from J, with 11 bases between. CDR1 is SEHNR and CDR2 is FQNEAQ in the germline V gene (reference sequence). The CDR3 has 13 residues. The DNA of the CDR3 is TGTGCCAGCAGGGATGGCGATGACACTGAAGCTTTCTTT. Amino acid sequence: CASRDGDDTEAFF.

The sample holds many counts of this clonotype. V is TRBV20-1 and J is TRBJ2-1, with D uncertain. V lost 2 bases to trimming and J lost 0 bases, with 11 bases between them. The CDR3 covers 15 residues. Germline assignment: CDR1 DFQATT and CDR2 SNEGSKA (reference sequence). CDR3 protein: CSARPHPSSYNEQFF. In nucleotides, the CDR3 is TGCAGTGCTAGACCTCACCCGAGCTCCTACAATGAGCAGTTCTTC.

In its sample, this clonotype was seen many times. This CDR3 reads CASSFWGAGSSYNEQFF. The CDR3 DNA reads TGCGCCAGCAGCTTCTGGGGAGCGGGAAGCTCCTACAATGAGCAGTTCTTC. V usage is TRBV5-1 and J usage is TRBJ2-1, with 7 bases fitting TRBD2. The CDR3 has 17 amino acids. The V segment lost 2 bases and the J segment 0 bases; nucleotides outside the gene matches: 8. The germline gives CDR1 SGHRS, CDR2 YFSETQ.

V usage is TRBV11-2 and J usage is TRBJ1-5; D not resolved. Germline CDR1 and CDR2: SGHAT and FQNNGV. The CDR3 sequence is 12 residues long. With 2 bases removed from V and 7 bases from J, the gap between germline ends came to 6 bases. CDR3 DNA: TGTGCCAGCAGCTTACCCGGACAGCCCCAGCATTTT. Translation gives CASSLPGQPQHF.

This clonotype was found a few times. This chain joins TRBV7-3 and TRBJ2-5; TRBD2 might be the D (6 bases). Germline CDR1 reads SGHTA; CDR2 reads FQGTGA. V was pared by 4 bases and J by 7 bases, with 19 bases between. This CDR3 is 15 amino acids long. The CDR3 is CASSSLPGPGVTQYF. The CDR3 DNA sequence: TGTGCCAGCAGCTCTCTTCCGGGACCGGGGGTGACCCAGTACTTC.

This chain joins TRBV20-1 and TRBJ2-7; D gene uncertain. Trimming removed 3 bases at V and 2 bases at J, with 20 bases between. This CDR3 spans 16 amino acids. Germline V gene lookup returns CDR1 DFQATT and CDR2 SNEGSKA (reference sequence). The CDR3 spells CSARQAARKLAYEQYF. DNA for the CDR3: TGCAGTGCTAGGCAGGCCGCGCGAAAGCTCGCCTACGAGCAGTACTTC.

This clonotype was seen at least ten times. This chain connects TRBV28 to TRBJ2-6; 16 bases match TRBD2. CDR1 is MDHEN, CDR2 SYDVKM, per germline. CDR3 size: 21 residues. J lost 2 bases, V lost 5 bases, and 12 bases had no gene match. As DNA, the CDR3 is TGTGCCAGCAGTATGCCGGGACTAGCGGGAGGGCCCGGCACTGGGGCCAACGTCCTGACTTTC. Translated: CASSMPGLAGGPGTGANVLTF. Together with reference TRBV28 and TRBJ2-6, the CDR3 gives the full variable domain: DVKVTQSSRYLVKRTGEKVFLECVQDMDHENMFWYRQDPGLGLRLIYFSYDVKMKEKGDIPEGYSVSREKKERFSLILESASTNQTSMYLCASSMPGLAGGPGTGANVLTFGAGSRLTVL.